The T cell receptor beta chain under discussion was sequenced for a study of beta chain features in type 1 diabetes. There are a few counts of this clone. Its antigen remains unidentified. The sample carries other DNA sequences with the same CDR3. CDR1 SGHDN and CDR2 FVKESK come from the germline V gene. The ends were cut back, 1 base at V and 2 bases at J, with 8 bases in the middle. This CDR3 is built from 14 residues. All of the isolated RNA was reverse transcribed, so expressed TCRB transcripts were sequenced. Sequencing used immunoSEQ multiplex PCR; TCRdb keeps in-frame clones, though not all of them. The sample lists under 200,000 clones, 6.5% to 8.5% occurring once. Whole-study findings and limits: Among all four CD4+ subsets, Type 1 diabetes patients had TCRB CDR3s that were moderately but significantly shorter.

This rearrangement joins TRBV14 to TRBJ1-1; D is unresolved. The TCR comes from a young woman with type 1 diabetes. The sample was central memory CD4+ T cells from blood. Here the CDR3 DNA reads TGTGCCAGCAGCCAAGTGGCGGGCAACACTGAAGCTTTCTTT. The encoded protein is CASSQVAGNTEAFF. Supplemented by reference TRBV14 and TRBJ1-1, the full variable domain reads EAGVTQFPSHSVIEKGQTVTLRCDPISGHDNLYWYRRVMGKEIKFLLHFVKESKQDESGMPNNRFLAERTGGTYSTLKVQPAELEDSGVYFCASSQVAGNTEAFFGQGTRLTVV.